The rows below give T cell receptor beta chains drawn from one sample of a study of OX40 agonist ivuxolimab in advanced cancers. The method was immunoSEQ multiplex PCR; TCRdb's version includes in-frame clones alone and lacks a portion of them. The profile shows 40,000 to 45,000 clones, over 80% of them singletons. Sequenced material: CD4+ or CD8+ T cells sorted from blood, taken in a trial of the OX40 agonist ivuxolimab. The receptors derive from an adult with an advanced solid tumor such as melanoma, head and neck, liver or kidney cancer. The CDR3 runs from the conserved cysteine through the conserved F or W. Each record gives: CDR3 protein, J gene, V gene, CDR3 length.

CDR3: CASSSAGFDTQYF
J: TRBJ2-3
V: TRBV7-2
length: 13

CDR3: CASSTGTGISYEQYF
J: TRBJ2-7
V: TRBV6-1
length: 15

CDR3: CASFSSGRQGTDTQYF
J: TRBJ2-3
V: TRBV28
length: 16

CDR3: CASSPPTLKNTEAFF
J: TRBJ1-1
V: TRBV18
length: 15

CDR3: CASSPDRKETQYF
J: TRBJ2-5
V: TRBV28
length: 13

CDR3: CASSPRGLLGNEQFF
J: TRBJ2-1
V: TRBV11-2
length: 15

CDR3: CASSFMGRGLGEKLFF
J: TRBJ1-4
V: TRBV7-2
length: 16

CDR3: CASSISGGSPNTEAFF
J: TRBJ1-1
V: TRBV19
length: 16

CDR3: CARWDRGVVNIQYF
J: TRBJ2-4
V: TRBV19
length: 14

CDR3: CASSPIPQHLRAQHF
J: TRBJ1-5
V: TRBV21-1
length: 15

CDR3: CASSLDRGLRSFF
J: TRBJ2-1
V: TRBV7-4
length: 13

CDR3: CASSYLGYDTEAFF
J: TRBJ1-1
V: TRBV6-5
length: 14

CDR3: CASSYGNTQYF
J: TRBJ2-3
V: TRBV7-3
length: 11

CDR3: CASSIGGSGYGYTF
J: TRBJ1-2
V: TRBV19
length: 14

CDR3: CASSPLAGGGTNTGELFF
J: TRBJ2-2
V: TRBV27
length: 18

CDR3: CASSGAEKLFF
J: TRBJ1-4
V: TRBV2
length: 11

CDR3: CAGGKFGNTIYF
J: TRBJ1-3
V: TRBV28
length: 12

CDR3: CASSSTGLGNQPQHF
J: TRBJ1-5
V: TRBV5-1
length: 15

CDR3: CASSQDNIKGGRWEKLFF
J: TRBJ1-4
V: TRBV4-3
length: 18

CDR3: CASSLGRRGNSGANVLTF
J: TRBJ2-6
V: TRBV11-1
length: 18

CDR3: CASSDRDTGELFF
J: TRBJ2-2
V: TRBV6-4
length: 13

CDR3: CASSLAATAKNIQYF
J: TRBJ2-4
V: TRBV28
length: 15

CDR3: CASSLEARGQYF
J: TRBJ2-3
V: TRBV5-5
length: 12

CDR3: CASSITTGDDGYTF
J: TRBJ1-2
V: TRBV2
length: 14

CDR3: CAAGLAGGGGNIQYF
J: TRBJ2-4
V: TRBV10-3
length: 15

CDR3: CASWDRGWDTQYF
J: TRBJ2-3
V: TRBV6-1
length: 13

CDR3: CASSSTGGASYEQYF
J: .
V: TRBV6-1
length: 15

CDR3: CASSRGRNTEAFF
J: TRBJ1-1
V: TRBV19
length: 13

CDR3: CASSSGGYNEQFF
J: TRBJ2-1
V: TRBV5-4
length: 13

CDR3: CASRGRSGFSYEQYF
J: TRBJ2-7
V: TRBV6-6
length: 15

CDR3: CASSFVLGGITVETQYF
J: TRBJ2-5
V: TRBV11-2
length: 17

CDR3: CASSTHSAQGGYYGYTF
J: TRBJ1-2
V: TRBV19
length: 17

CDR3: CASSLGTGGYYEQYF
J: TRBJ2-7
V: TRBV5-1
length: 15

CDR3: CASSSRGRGYGYTF
J: TRBJ1-2
V: TRBV28
length: 14

CDR3: CASSLSTGFVSEAFF
J: TRBJ1-1
V: TRBV2
length: 15

CDR3: CASSPKGPAEQYF
J: TRBJ2-7
V: TRBV7-9
length: 13

CDR3: CASSPAGYSYGYTF
J: TRBJ1-2
V: TRBV11-3
length: 14

CDR3: CASSFRAGAYQETQYF
J: TRBJ2-5
V: TRBV6-5
length: 16

CDR3: CASSPDRGTEAFF
J: TRBJ1-1
V: TRBV18
length: 13

CDR3: CASSVQKGANQPQHF
J: TRBJ1-5
V: TRBV19
length: 15

CDR3: CASTGTRGNTGELFF
J: TRBJ2-2
V: TRBV18
length: 15

CDR3: CASSPDRTGYGYTF
J: TRBJ1-2
V: TRBV19
length: 14

CDR3: CATSRAMGLAGGPDETQYF
J: TRBJ2-5
V: TRBV15
length: 19

CDR3: CASSLRTSGSTDTQYF
J: TRBJ2-3
V: TRBV5-1
length: 16

CDR3: CASTPGWGDTQYF
J: TRBJ2-3
V: TRBV28
length: 13

CDR3: CASSPYTRRDYGYTF
J: TRBJ1-2
V: TRBV5-1
length: 15